Listed here is a single TCR beta chain. This clone was found a few times. The target of this receptor is not known. Base qualities are not at hand, and no much larger clone is one base apart. This record comes from a study of blood T cell repertoires in COVID-19 (dated by TCRdb to about 2020). Turning to the overall study: Samples covering the acute and convalescent phases of COVID-19 were provided by collaborators in the United States, Italy and Spain. Nearly every sample came with metadata listing a de-identified subject ID, COVID-19 status, age in years and sex. Samples were obtained from the ongoing ImmuneRACE study (first 160 participants) and from approximately 1,200 subjects provided by 6 global collaborators. Where available, HLA class I and class II types were taken from metadata supplied by the sample provider and were not determined by assay-based typing. Subjects who had been exposed to COVID-19, were actively infected with it, or had recovered from it provided the deeply sampled blood TCRbeta repertoires that made up the dataset. The prospective study material was composed of cDNA or gDNA derived from T cells, B-cell-depleted T cells, or PBMCs. The repertoires were released in a freely available public database meant as a resource for research on the immune response to SARS-CoV-2. Overall results and qualifications from the work: How much clinical and demographic metadata was included differed by source and by participant, and the metadata was provided uncurated.

From its cysteine to its phenylalanine, the CDR3 spans 15 amino acids. Left in the record is the CDR3 DNA by itself, 45 bases read in frame from the first base. V lost 5 bases and J lost 6 bases, and the count of bases not matched to a germline gene is 11. From the germline V gene (reference sequence), CDR1 is LNHDA and CDR2 is SQIVND. The collaborating institutions used their own protocols to collect whole blood in K2EDTA tubes. For TCRbeta analysis, collaborators shipped samples in one of three forms: frozen whole blood, isolated PBMCs, or DNA extracted from either of those sample types. The immunoSEQ Assay, a bias-controlled multiplex PCR, was used to amplify TCRbeta CDR3 regions from genomic DNA. Concerning the study's data processing: The number of nucleated cells in each sample was estimated from the amplification of reference gene primers within the assay. To quantify the absolute abundance of each unique TCRbeta CDR3 rearrangement, sequence reads were collapsed and filtered. Productive Simpson clonality was computed per sample as the square root of Simpson's diversity index over productive rearrangements. TCRdb took this table from immuneACCESS and kept in-frame rearrangements with V and J called. Such tables lack part of the clones; where checked against another copy, unresolved V genes explain under half of the gap, and the rest is unexplained. V, J and clone size reflect that table, while D and trimming were determined from the DNA. The sample table lists some 120,000 clones, around four fifths of them with a count of one. The ten largest account for over 6% of the sample.

The sequence links TRBV19 to TRBJ1-2; 8 central nucleotides agree with TRBD1. The origin of this receptor is a man between 70 and 80 years old with active or convalescent COVID-19. Specimen: peripheral blood. The DNA is as follows: TGTGCCAGTAGTGGGGGACAGGCCAACGTTAATGGCTACACCTTC. This gives the protein CASSGGQANVNGYTF.